This T cell receptor (beta chain) was found in a study of cytomegalovirus exposure and HLA in healthy donors. V lost 5 bases and J lost 3, with 17 bases in between. Germline values: CDR1 MNHEY, CDR2 SVGAGI. The CDR3 is made up of 15 amino acids. It was with 60 Vbeta and 13 Jbeta primers that the PCR ran. The assay was immunoSEQ multiplex PCR, and TCRdb's table has in-frame clones only and misses some. Of approximately 100,000 clones detected, around 70% appear once; the ten largest clones hold about 2.5%. The sequence was collected from a man aged 50-60 years in good health and CMV-seronegative. The chain uses TRBV6-5 and TRBJ2-7; possibly TRBD1 for D (6 bases). Sequencing was performed on PBMCs. The CDR3 coding sequence is TGTGCCAGCAGTGTAAGATATACAGGGAACTACGAGCAGTACTTC. Protein sequence: CASSVRYTGNYEQYF.